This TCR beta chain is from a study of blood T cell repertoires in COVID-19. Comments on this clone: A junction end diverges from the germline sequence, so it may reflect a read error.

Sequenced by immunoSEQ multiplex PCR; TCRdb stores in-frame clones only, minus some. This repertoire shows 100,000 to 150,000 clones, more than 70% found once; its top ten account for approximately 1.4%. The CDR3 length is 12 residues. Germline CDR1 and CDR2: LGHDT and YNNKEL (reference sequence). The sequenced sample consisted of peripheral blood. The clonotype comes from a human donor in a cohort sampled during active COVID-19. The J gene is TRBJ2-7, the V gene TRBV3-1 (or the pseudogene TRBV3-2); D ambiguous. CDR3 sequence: CASSQGGNILDF. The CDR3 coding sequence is TGTGCCAGCAGCCAAGGAGGAAACATTTTGGACTTC.